The source of this TCR beta chain is a study of shared clonotypes between healthy human individuals. Here immunoSEQ multiplex PCR was the method, and the copy in TCRdb shows in-frame clones only, minus some. The table shows some 980,000 clones, with 70% to 85% occurring only once. Germline assignment: CDR1 SGDLS and CDR2 YYNGEE. V was cut by 0 bases and J by 7 bases, with 11 bases left in between. The CDR3 is made up of 14 amino acids. As for this clone: Its antigen remains unknown.

Findings of the study overall: Roughly 5% of naive CD4 clonotypes were shared across a few donors. It was the few donors that limited the genetic and exposure-history diversity represented. What naive subsets generally showed was a larger estimated richness than memory subsets showed.

Input material: memory CD4+ T cells sorted from blood. Sample subset: CD45RA-negative fraction. The TCR comes from a man in his late teens or twenties in good health. This chain joins TRBV9 and TRBJ2-1; perhaps TRBD2 as D (5 bases). The CDR3 loop reads CASSVGSGMNEQFF. The CDR3 coding sequence is TGTGCCAGCAGCGTAGGGTCCGGGATGAATGAGCAGTTCTTC.